Presented here are 5 T cell receptor beta chains from one specimen sequenced in a study of shared clonotypes between healthy human individuals. Clones were sequenced by immunoSEQ multiplex PCR, and TCRdb holds only the in-frame ones, with some missing. This table holds approximately 2,000,000 clones, about nine tenths found once. Sample: naive CD4+ T cells from PBMCs. Specified subset: CD45RA+ positively selected. The origin of the receptors is a man aged 18 to 29 in good health. Some clones in this sample may be carry-over from other donors' samples.

The genes are TRBV7-3 and TRBJ2-3; the match to TRBD1 covers 8 bases. CDR3 size: 14 residues. V was clipped by 5 bases and J by 6 bases; unmatched bases: 7. Per germline, CDR1 SGHTA and CDR2 FQGTGA. The CDR3 sequence is CASSMDRAWDTQYF. The CDR3 DNA sequence: TGTGCCAGCAGCATGGACAGGGCCTGGGATACGCAGTATTTT.

The rearrangement links TRBV7-9 to TRBJ2-2; perhaps TRBD2 as D (6 bases). The V end lost 3 bases, the J end lost 4 bases, and 9 bases lay between the germline ends. The germline CDR1 and CDR2 sequences are SEHNR and FQNEAQ (reference sequence). The CDR3 covers 14 residues. The chain's CDR3 is CASSLAAGTGELFF. CDR3 in DNA: TGTGCCAGCAGCTTGGCAGCGGGCACCGGGGAGCTGTTTTTT. The variable domain in full, with the rest retrieved from reference TRBV7-9 and TRBJ2-2, is DTGVSQNPRHKITKRGQNVTFRCDPISEHNRLYWYRQTLGQGPEFLTYFQNEAQLEKSRLLSDRFSAERPKGSFSTLEIQRTEQGDSAMYLCASSLAAGTGELFFGEGSRLTVL.

This clone has just one count. The chain is built from TRBV28 and TRBJ1-2; D remains ambiguous. Germline CDR1 reads MDHEN; CDR2 reads SYDVKM. The CDR3 sequence is 13 residues long. Trimming removed 3 bases at V and 7 bases at J, with 12 bases between. CDR3 amino acids: CASSLGEGFGYTF. CDR3 DNA sequence: TGTGCCAGCAGTTTGGGTGAGGGATTTGGCTACACCTTC.

The J gene is TRBJ1-5, the V gene TRBV27, with 9 positions matching TRBD1. Looked up from germline, CDR1 is MNHEY and CDR2 is SMNVEV (reference sequence). The length of the CDR3 is 15 residues. Trimming at V came to 6 bases and at J to 4 bases, leaving 7 bases not matched to a gene. This CDR3 reads CASRDRGHLNQPQHF. As DNA, the CDR3 is TGTGCCAGCAGGGACAGGGGTCACCTGAATCAGCCCCAGCATTTT.

This clone has only a few counts. Other DNA variants within this sample encode the same CDR3. The genes are TRBV18 and TRBJ1-1; TRBD1 matches 9 bases. J gave up 1 base and V 4 bases, and 1 base lay outside the gene matches. The germline V gene has CDR1 KGHSH and CDR2 LQKENI. The length of the CDR3 is 14 residues. The CDR3 here is CASSQGQGNTEAFF. DNA for the CDR3: TGTGCCAGCTCACAGGGACAGGGGAACACTGAAGCTTTCTTT.